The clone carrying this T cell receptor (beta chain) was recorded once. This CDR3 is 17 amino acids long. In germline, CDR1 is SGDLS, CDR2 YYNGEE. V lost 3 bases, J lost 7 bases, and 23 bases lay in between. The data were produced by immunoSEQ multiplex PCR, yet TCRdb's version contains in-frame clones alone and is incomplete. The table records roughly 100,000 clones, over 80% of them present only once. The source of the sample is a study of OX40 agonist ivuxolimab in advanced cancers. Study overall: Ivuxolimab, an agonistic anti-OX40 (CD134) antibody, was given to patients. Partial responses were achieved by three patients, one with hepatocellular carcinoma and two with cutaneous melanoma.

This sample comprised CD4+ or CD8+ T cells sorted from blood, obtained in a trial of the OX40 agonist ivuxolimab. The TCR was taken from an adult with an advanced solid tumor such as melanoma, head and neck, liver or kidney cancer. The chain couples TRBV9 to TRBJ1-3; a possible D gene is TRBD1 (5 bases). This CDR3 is CASSADDGGHNWNTIYF. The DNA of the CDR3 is TGTGCCAGCAGCGCCGATGATGGCGGACATAATTGGAACACCATATATTTT.